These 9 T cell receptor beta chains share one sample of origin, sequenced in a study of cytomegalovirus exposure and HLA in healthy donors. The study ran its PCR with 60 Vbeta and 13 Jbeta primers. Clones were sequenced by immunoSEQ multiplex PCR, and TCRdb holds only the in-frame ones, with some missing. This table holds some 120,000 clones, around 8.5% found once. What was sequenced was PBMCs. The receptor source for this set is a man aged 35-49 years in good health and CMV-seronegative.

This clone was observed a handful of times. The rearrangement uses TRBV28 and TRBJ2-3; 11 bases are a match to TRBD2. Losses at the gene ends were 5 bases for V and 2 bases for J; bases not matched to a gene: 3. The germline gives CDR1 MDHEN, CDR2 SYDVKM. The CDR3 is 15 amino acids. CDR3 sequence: CASSLSGGVTDTQYF. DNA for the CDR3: TGTGCCAGCAGTCTTAGCGGGGGGGTCACAGATACGCAGTATTTT.

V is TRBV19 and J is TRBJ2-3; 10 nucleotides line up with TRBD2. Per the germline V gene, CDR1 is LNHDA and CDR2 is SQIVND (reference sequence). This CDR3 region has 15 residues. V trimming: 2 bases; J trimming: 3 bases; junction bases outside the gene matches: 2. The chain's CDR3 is CASSISGGVTDTQYF. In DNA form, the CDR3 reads TGTGCCAGTAGTATAAGCGGGGGGGTTACAGATACGCAGTATTTT.

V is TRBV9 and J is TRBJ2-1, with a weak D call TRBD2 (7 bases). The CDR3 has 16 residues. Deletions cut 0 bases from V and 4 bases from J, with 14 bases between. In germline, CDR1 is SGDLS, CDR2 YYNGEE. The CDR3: CASSVVWGGLYNEQFF. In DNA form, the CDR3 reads TGTGCCAGCAGCGTAGTATGGGGGGGCCTTTACAATGAGCAGTTCTTC.

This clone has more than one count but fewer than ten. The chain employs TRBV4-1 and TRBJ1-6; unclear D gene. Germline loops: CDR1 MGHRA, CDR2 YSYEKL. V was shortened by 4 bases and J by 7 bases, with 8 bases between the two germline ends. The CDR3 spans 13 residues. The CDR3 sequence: CASSRDGNSPLHF. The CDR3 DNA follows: TGCGCCAGCAGCCGAGACGGGAATTCACCCCTCCACTTT.

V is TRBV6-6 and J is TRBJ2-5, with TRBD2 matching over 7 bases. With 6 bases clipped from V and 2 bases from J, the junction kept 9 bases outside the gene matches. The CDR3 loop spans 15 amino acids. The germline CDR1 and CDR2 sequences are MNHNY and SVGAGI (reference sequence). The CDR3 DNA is TGTGCCAGCAGCCGGGGGGAGGGCTTACAAGAGACCCAGTACTTC. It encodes CASSRGEGLQETQYF.

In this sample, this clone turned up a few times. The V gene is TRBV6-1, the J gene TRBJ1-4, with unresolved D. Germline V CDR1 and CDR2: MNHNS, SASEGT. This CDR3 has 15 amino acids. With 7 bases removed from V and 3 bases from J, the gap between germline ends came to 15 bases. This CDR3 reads CASTPARVANEKLFF. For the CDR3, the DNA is TGTGCCAGCACCCCGGCGAGGGTGGCTAATGAAAAACTGTTTTTT.

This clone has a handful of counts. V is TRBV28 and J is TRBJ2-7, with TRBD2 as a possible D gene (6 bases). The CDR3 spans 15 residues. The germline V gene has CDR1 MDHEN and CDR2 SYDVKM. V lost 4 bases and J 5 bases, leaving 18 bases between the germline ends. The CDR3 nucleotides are TGTGCCAGCAGTTCCCGGGACTCCTTTGAAGACGAGCAGTACTTC. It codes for CASSSRDSFEDEQYF.

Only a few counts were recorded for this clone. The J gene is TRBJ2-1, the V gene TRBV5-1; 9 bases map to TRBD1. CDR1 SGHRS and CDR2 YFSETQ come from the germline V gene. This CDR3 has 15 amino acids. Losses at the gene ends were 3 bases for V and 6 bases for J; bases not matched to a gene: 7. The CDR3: CASSSRDRDANEQFF. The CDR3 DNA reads TGCGCCAGCAGCTCCCGGGACAGGGACGCCAATGAGCAGTTCTTC.

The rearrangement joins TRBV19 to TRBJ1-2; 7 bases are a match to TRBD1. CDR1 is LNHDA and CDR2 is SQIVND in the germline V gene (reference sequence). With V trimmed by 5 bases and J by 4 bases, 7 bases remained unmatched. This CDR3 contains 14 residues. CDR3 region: CASSPNRDSYGYTF. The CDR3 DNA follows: TGTGCCAGTAGTCCCAACCGGGACAGCTATGGCTACACCTTC.